This entry lists 21 T cell receptor beta chains sequenced from one sample in a study of preoperative IRX-2 immunotherapy in early breast cancer. Treatment meaning: preoperative locoregional IRX-2 cytokine immunotherapy. Profiled with immunoSEQ multiplex PCR; TCRdb holds only in-frame clones, not every one. This table has some 42,000 clones, 82% appearing once. The starting material was lymph node tissue, obtained after IRX-2 immunotherapy. All receptors come from a human donor with breast cancer.

V usage is TRBV18 and J usage is TRBJ2-7; 8 nucleotides align to TRBD1. From germline, CDR1 is KGHSH and CDR2 LQKENI. With 2 bases clipped from V and 7 bases from J, the junction kept 10 bases outside the gene matches. CDR3 length: 15 amino acids. The CDR3 region is CASSPFAQGVEEQYF. DNA for the CDR3: TGTGCCAGCTCACCATTTGCACAGGGGGTAGAGGAGCAGTACTTC.

The V call is TRBV6-8, the J call TRBJ1-5, with D uncertain. The CDR3 runs to 12 residues. Germline V gene sequence: CDR1 MNHGY, CDR2 SAAAGT. The germline V and J ends were trimmed by 11 bases and 4 bases, with 12 bases remaining between them. The CDR3 nucleotides read TGTGCCGCTTGGACCCTGAATCAGCCCCAGCATTTT. Translated: CAAWTLNQPQHF.

The rearrangement links TRBV9 to TRBJ2-1, with D possibly being TRBD2 (6 bases). Looked up from germline, CDR1 is SGDLS and CDR2 is YYNGEE. Between the trimmed V and J ends, which lost 5 bases and 7 bases, there was a span of 19 bases. The CDR3 sequence is 15 residues long. In DNA form, the CDR3 reads TGTGCCAGCAGTCAGGAGGGGACGAGGTCGAATGAGCAGTTCTTC. Protein: CASSQEGTRSNEQFF.

V is TRBV11-3 and J is TRBJ2-1; D possibly corresponds to TRBD2 (6 bases). Germline CDR1 reads SGHNT; CDR2 reads YENEEA. Trimming shortened V by 2 bases and J by 4 bases, and 12 bases separated the two germline ends. The CDR3 consists of 15 residues. Written as DNA, the CDR3 is TGTGCCAGCAGCTTACGGGGGACGGATTACAATGAGCAGTTCTTC. This codes for CASSLRGTDYNEQFF.

CDR3 sequence: CASMQENNQPQHF. In nucleotides, the CDR3 is TGTGCCAGCATGCAGGAAAACAATCAGCCCCAGCATTTT. The rearrangement joins TRBV6-8 to TRBJ1-5; the D is unclear. Per the germline V gene, CDR1 is MNHGY and CDR2 is SAAAGT. V dropped 7 bases and J dropped 3 bases, with 10 bases sitting between them. The CDR3 spans 13 residues.

The chain combines TRBV14 with TRBJ1-4; 10 bases line up with TRBD1. Germline trimming cut 3 bases from V and 6 bases from J; bases unmatched to any gene: 13. The germline gives CDR1 SGHDN, CDR2 FVKESK. The CDR3 is 18 amino acids. DNA of the CDR3: TGTGCCAGCAGCCATGCGATGTTCAGGACAGGGGGGTATGAAAAACTGTTTTTT. Translated: CASSHAMFRTGGYEKLFF.

The rearrangement joins TRBV11-3 to TRBJ1-2; 10 bases fit TRBD1. V gave up 1 base and J gave up 4 bases; unmatched junction bases: 3. This CDR3 comprises 15 residues. Germline CDR1 and CDR2: SGHNT and YENEEA. Here the CDR3 reads CASSLGQGASYGYTF. CDR3 nucleotide sequence: TGTGCCAGCAGCTTAGGACAGGGGGCGAGCTATGGCTACACCTTC.

The CDR3: CASSLMSGGGTEAFF. CDR3 coding DNA: TGTGCCAGCAGTTTAATGTCAGGGGGAGGTACTGAAGCTTTCTTT. The genes are TRBV28 and TRBJ1-1, with 7 bases identical to TRBD1. This CDR3 region has 15 residues. J was trimmed by 5 bases and V by 2 bases; bases with no gene match: 8. Per germline, CDR1 MDHEN and CDR2 SYDVKM.

The chain links TRBV5-8 to TRBJ2-7; TRBD1 might be the D (6 bases). Germline loops: CDR1 SGHTS, CDR2 YDEGEE. The CDR3 totals 15 residues. V was clipped by 2 bases and J by 6 bases, with 18 bases between them. CDR3 residues: CASSFDRNQGIEQYF. CDR3 bases: TGTGCCAGCAGCTTCGATCGGAACCAGGGGATCGAGCAGTACTTC.

The V and J genes are TRBV7-6 and TRBJ2-1; 11 bases map to TRBD2. Trimming at V came to 2 bases and at J to 0 bases, leaving 9 bases not matched to a gene. Germline CDR1 is SGHVS and CDR2 is FNYEAQ. The length of the CDR3 is 19 residues. The CDR3 sequence: CASSLPGLAGALSYNEQFF. The CDR3 DNA is TGTGCCAGCAGCTTACCTGGACTAGCGGGCGCCCTCTCCTACAATGAGCAGTTCTTC.

The rearrangement links TRBV5-1 to TRBJ1-1; 7 bases are shared with TRBD1. Germline values: CDR1 SGHRS, CDR2 YFSETQ. The CDR3 length is 15 residues. Trimming cost V 5 bases and J 0 bases; bases outside gene matches: 7. The CDR3 sequence is CASSTQTGLNTEAFF. The CDR3 DNA reads as TGCGCCAGCAGTACCCAGACAGGGTTGAACACTGAAGCTTTCTTT.

This sequence joins TRBV5-1 and TRBJ1-1; 8 nucleotides agree with TRBD1. In germline, CDR1 is SGHRS, CDR2 YFSETQ. The V gene end was trimmed by 4 bases and the J gene end by 4 bases; junction bases not matched to a gene: 9. There are 15 residues in the CDR3. This CDR3 is CASSNRQGTATEAFF. The CDR3 DNA is TGCGCCAGCAGCAACCGACAGGGGACGGCCACTGAAGCTTTCTTT.

The chain joins TRBV5-1 to TRBJ2-2, with 8 bases that match TRBD1. The length of the CDR3 is 16 residues. Germline V gene sequence: CDR1 SGHRS, CDR2 YFSETQ. Trimming at V came to 0 bases and at J to 5 bases, leaving 6 bases not matched to a gene. Here the CDR3 DNA reads TGCGCCAGCAGCTTGGGCGACAGGGGATATACCGGGGAGCTGTTTTTT. It codes for CASSLGDRGYTGELFF.

The rearrangement uses TRBV11-3 and TRBJ1-4; no clear D. The CDR3 has 16 residues. Germline CDR1 reads SGHNT; CDR2 reads YENEEA. V dropped 4 bases and J dropped 0 bases, with 12 bases sitting between them. The CDR3 protein is CASSSADRTTNEKLFF. The CDR3, as DNA: TGTGCCAGCAGCTCCGCAGACCGGACAACTAATGAAAAACTGTTTTTT.

V gene TRBV6-8 combines with J gene TRBJ2-7; D possibly uses TRBD1 or TRBD2 (5 bases each). Germline lookup yields CDR1 MNHGY and CDR2 SAAAGT. Trimming shortened V by 1 base and J by 0 bases, and 13 bases separated the two germline ends. The length of the CDR3 is 16 residues. In DNA, the CDR3 is TGTGCCAGCAGTTACTTATCGGGGCTGAGCTCCTACGAGCAGTACTTC. It yields the protein CASSYLSGLSSYEQYF.

V is TRBV19 and J is TRBJ1-2, with D uncertain. From germline, CDR1 is LNHDA and CDR2 SQIVND (reference sequence). The CDR3 length is 14 residues. V dropped 1 base and J dropped 3 bases, with 9 bases sitting between them. Here the CDR3 DNA reads TGTGCCAGTAGTATAGTGAACAGTCACTATGGCTACACCTTC. Protein: CASSIVNSHYGYTF.

V gene TRBV7-8 combines with J gene TRBJ1-3; D is unclear. Trimming left V 8 bases short and J 0 bases short, with 14 bases between. Germline V CDR1 and CDR2: SGHVS, FQNEAQ. The CDR3 is 15 residues long. The CDR3 here is CASGPPAPSGNTIYF. In DNA form, the CDR3 reads TGTGCCAGCGGACCCCCCGCGCCCTCTGGAAACACCATATATTTT.

V usage is TRBV5-1 and J usage is TRBJ1-2, with D possibly TRBD1 on 5 matching bases. V was pared by 0 bases and J by 2 bases, with 14 bases between. This CDR3 is built from 16 residues. Germline lookup yields CDR1 SGHRS and CDR2 YFSETQ. CDR3 nucleotide sequence: TGCGCCAGCAGCTTGGACAGGCCGACATTGAACTATGGCTACACCTTC. Its protein product is CASSLDRPTLNYGYTF.

This chain uses TRBV5-1 with TRBJ2-2; D may be TRBD2 (5 bases). Trimming stripped 0 bases from V and 5 bases from J, with 8 bases between. The CDR3 runs 14 residues. Germline values: CDR1 SGHRS, CDR2 YFSETQ. This chain's CDR3 is CASSLARGTGELFF. DNA of the CDR3: TGCGCCAGCAGCTTGGCTCGGGGAACCGGGGAGCTGTTTTTT. Looking up the rest from reference TRBV5-1 and TRBJ2-2 gives the full variable domain: KAGVTQTPRYLIKTRGQQVTLSCSPISGHRSVSWYQQTPGQGLQFLFEYFSETQRNKGNFPGRFSGRQFSNSRSEMNVSTLELGDSALYLCASSLARGTGELFFGEGSRLTVL.

The chain joins TRBV14 to TRBJ1-2; D not certain. From germline, CDR1 is SGHDN and CDR2 FVKESK. With 2 bases removed from V and 5 bases from J, the gap between germline ends came to 15 bases. CDR3 length: 15 residues. This CDR3 is CASSQQGRSGYGYTF. For the CDR3, the DNA is TGTGCCAGCAGCCAACAAGGGAGGAGTGGTTATGGCTACACCTTC.

The chain combines TRBV6-8 with TRBJ2-7; 7 positions agree with TRBD1. This CDR3 region has 15 residues. Germline V gives CDR1 MNHGY, CDR2 SAAAGT. V was pared by 1 base and J by 3 bases, with 6 bases of the junction left unmatched. The CDR3 region is CASSYFRTGIYEQYF. The CDR3 DNA follows: TGTGCCAGCAGTTACTTCAGGACAGGAATCTACGAGCAGTACTTC.